The 16 T cell receptor beta chains given below trace back to one sample, sequenced in a study of Ad26.COV2.S vaccination and SARS-CoV-2 variants. Profiling relied on immunoSEQ multiplex PCR, and the TCRdb table lists in-frame clones only, not all of them. This sample yields about half a million clones, of which 70% to 90% are seen a single time; roughly 1.7% belongs to the top ten. Documented treatment: about 20 received Ad26.COV2.S at low or high dose, single or two shots; about 5 received placebo; per-sample allocation not given. Day 63 after the first vaccine or placebo injection was the time point for sampling. Source: peripheral blood, taken in a trial of Ad26.COV2.S vaccine versus placebo. The receptors stem from a person aged 18-60 years who received the Ad26.COV2.S COVID-19 vaccine or a placebo.

The V and J genes are TRBV2 and TRBJ2-5, with a tentative D call TRBD2 (7 bases). The V gene's germline CDR1 is SNHLY and CDR2 FYNNEI. V lost 4 bases, J lost 2 bases, and 14 bases lay in between. The CDR3 consists of 15 residues. CDR3 residues: CASSAGRGPQETQYF. Here the CDR3 DNA reads TGTGCCAGCAGTGCTGGGCGGGGGCCGCAAGAGACCCAGTACTTC.

A note on this clone: This same CDR3 is encoded by further DNA sequences in the sample. The chain combines TRBV27 with TRBJ2-7, with D hard to call. The CDR3 sequence is 11 residues long. V was trimmed by 3 bases and J by 4 bases, leaving 4 bases between them. Per germline, CDR1 MNHEY and CDR2 SMNVEV (reference sequence). CDR3 in DNA: TGTGCCAGCAGTTTGGGGTACGAGCAGTACTTC. Its protein is CASSLGYEQYF.

This clone has only one observation. V gene TRBV2 combines with J gene TRBJ2-7, with 8 bases fitting TRBD2. CDR1 and CDR2 from the germline V gene are SNHLY and FYNNEI. V lost 6 bases, J lost 6 bases, and 13 bases stayed unmatched. The CDR3 loop spans 15 amino acids. The CDR3 nucleotides read TGTGCCAGCAGGCCCGGGGGGGGTCCTCGGAGCGAGCAGTACTTC. Protein: CASRPGGGPRSEQYF.

This clone appeared a single time. This chain links TRBV12-3 or TRBV12-4 with TRBJ1-1, with no clear D. The V end lost 3 bases, the J end lost 3 bases, and 5 bases lay between the germline ends. The CDR3 consists of 12 residues. The CDR3 DNA reads TGTGCCAGCAGTTTCTCATACACTGAAGCTTTCTTT. Translation gives CASSFSYTEAFF.

A single count supports this clone. This chain joins TRBV10-3 and TRBJ2-3; tentative D call: TRBD1 (5 bases). CDR1 is ENHRY and CDR2 is SYGVKD in the germline V gene. This CDR3 spans 15 amino acids. The V and J ends lost 0 bases and 5 bases respectively, with 12 bases between them. CDR3 nucleotides: TGTGCCATCAGTGAGTCGATTGGGGCCGTAGATACGCAGTATTTT. Encoded protein: CAISESIGAVDTQYF.

The rearrangement joins TRBV7-9 to TRBJ2-2, with D perhaps assigned TRBD1 or TRBD2 (5 bases each). The CDR3 spans 16 residues. Germline assignment: CDR1 SEHNR and CDR2 FQNEAQ (reference sequence). V lost 2 bases to trimming and J lost 3 bases, with 13 bases between them. This CDR3 reads CASSLPQGGYTGELFF. CDR3 in DNA: TGTGCCAGCAGCTTACCCCAGGGCGGGTACACCGGGGAGCTGTTTTTT. The full variable domain, its missing parts supplied by reference TRBV7-9 and TRBJ2-2, is DTGVSQNPRHKITKRGQNVTFRCDPISEHNRLYWYRQTLGQGPEFLTYFQNEAQLEKSRLLSDRFSAERPKGSFSTLEIQRTEQGDSAMYLCASSLPQGGYTGELFFGEGSRLTVL.

J is TRBJ2-4 and V is TRBV2, with a weak D call TRBD1 (5 bases). Germline-derived CDR1 and CDR2 are SNHLY and FYNNEI. The CDR3 loop spans 16 amino acids. V was cut by 5 bases and J by 0 bases, with 14 bases left in between. CDR3 region: CASSHDRLLAKNIQYF. CDR3 bases: TGTGCCAGCAGTCACGACAGATTATTAGCCAAAAACATTCAGTACTTC.

The rearrangement links TRBV5-5 to TRBJ1-1; no firm D call. Germline lookup yields CDR1 SGHKS and CDR2 YYEKEE (reference sequence). There are 17 residues in the CDR3. V was trimmed by 0 bases and J by 2 bases, leaving 17 bases between them. CDR3: CASSLVGGVGRNTEAFF. The CDR3 bases are TGTGCCAGCAGCTTGGTGGGCGGGGTCGGCAGAAACACTGAAGCTTTCTTT. Supplemented by reference TRBV5-5 and TRBJ1-1, the full variable domain reads DAGVTQSPTHLIKTRGQQVTLRCSPISGHKSVSWYQQVLGQGPQFIFQYYEKEERGRGNFPDRFSARQFPNYSSELNVNALLLGDSALYLCASSLVGGVGRNTEAFFGQGTRLTVV.

The chain links TRBV18 to TRBJ2-1; 7 bases align to TRBD2. This CDR3 has 14 residues. Trimming cost V 3 bases and J 3 bases; bases outside gene matches: 2. Per the germline V gene, CDR1 is KGHSH and CDR2 is LQKENI. The DNA for the CDR3 is TGTGCCAGCTCACCCGCGGGAGTCTACAATGAGCAGTTCTTC. Protein product: CASSPAGVYNEQFF.

The chain recombines TRBV19 with TRBJ2-3; 9 positions match TRBD1. J was trimmed by 6 bases and V by 3 bases; bases with no gene match: 7. The germline gives CDR1 LNHDA, CDR2 SQIVND (reference sequence). The CDR3 runs 15 residues. The CDR3 sequence: CASSIRDRVGDTQYF. The CDR3 nucleotides are TGTGCCAGTAGTATCCGGGACAGGGTAGGGGATACGCAGTATTTT.

The J gene is TRBJ2-3, the V gene TRBV9; 8 nucleotides agree with TRBD2. The CDR3 is 15 residues long. V shed 1 base, J shed 1 base, and the junction held 2 bases outside the gene matches. Per germline, CDR1 SGDLS and CDR2 YYNGEE. The DNA of the CDR3 is TGTGCCAGCAGCGTATCTAGCGGGCGCACAGATACGCAGTATTTT. Protein product: CASSVSSGRTDTQYF.

J is TRBJ2-1 and V is TRBV20-1; maybe TRBD2 (6 bases). Deletions cut 3 bases from V and 4 bases from J, with 10 bases between. Germline CDR1 and CDR2: DFQATT and SNEGSKA (reference sequence). The CDR3 loop spans 13 amino acids. The CDR3 reads CSASTSLYNEQFF. The CDR3 DNA follows: TGCAGTGCTAGTACTAGCCTATACAATGAGCAGTTCTTC.

This clone was observed a single time. The chain is built from TRBV28 and TRBJ1-2; D possibly corresponds to TRBD1 (5 bases). Deletions cut 5 bases from V and 12 bases from J, with 19 bases between. Germline CDR1 and CDR2: MDHEN and SYDVKM. This CDR3 region has 13 residues. The CDR3 sequence is CASSHDGRGIDTF. The CDR3, as DNA: TGTGCCAGCAGTCACGACGGAAGGGGTATCGACACCTTC.

This clone was seen a single time. V usage is TRBV24-1 and J usage is TRBJ2-3; D ambiguous. This CDR3 region has 18 residues. Germline CDR1 reads KGHDR; CDR2 reads SFDVKD. The ends were cut back, 3 bases at V and 0 bases at J, with 18 bases in the middle. DNA for the CDR3: TGTGCCACCAGTGATAGCTATTCCTTACAGCCTAGCACAGATACGCAGTATTTT. It encodes CATSDSYSLQPSTDTQYF.

This chain uses TRBV6-5 with TRBJ1-5; D ambiguous. V lost 4 bases to trimming and J lost 6 bases, with 10 bases between them. The CDR3 runs to 13 residues. The germline gives CDR1 MNHEY, CDR2 SVGAGI. Here the CDR3 DNA reads TGTGCCAGCAGTTCCTTGATGGGTCAGCCCCAGCATTTT. Translated: CASSSLMGQPQHF.

V gene TRBV6-5 combines with J gene TRBJ2-1; TRBD2 matches at 9 bases. Losses at the gene ends were 8 bases for V and 6 bases for J; bases not matched to a gene: 11. This CDR3 region has 15 residues. Per the germline V gene, CDR1 is MNHEY and CDR2 is SVGAGI. Here the CDR3 DNA reads TGTGCCAGCTGTCTTTTCGGGACTAGCACCAATGAGCAGTTCTTC. Its protein is CASCLFGTSTNEQFF.